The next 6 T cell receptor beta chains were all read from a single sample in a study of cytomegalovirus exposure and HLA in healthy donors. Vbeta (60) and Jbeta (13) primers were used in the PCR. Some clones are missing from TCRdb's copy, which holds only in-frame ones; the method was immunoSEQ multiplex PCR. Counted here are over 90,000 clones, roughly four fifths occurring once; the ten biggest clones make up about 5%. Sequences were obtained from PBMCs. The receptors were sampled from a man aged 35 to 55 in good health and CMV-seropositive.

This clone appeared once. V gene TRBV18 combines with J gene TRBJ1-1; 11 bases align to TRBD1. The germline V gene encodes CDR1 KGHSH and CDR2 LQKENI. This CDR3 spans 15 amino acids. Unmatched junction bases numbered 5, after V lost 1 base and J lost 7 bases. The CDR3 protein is CASSPQGQGAVEAFF. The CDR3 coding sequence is TGTGCCAGCTCACCACAAGGACAGGGGGCTGTTGAAGCTTTCTTT.

CDR3 coding DNA: TGTGCCTGGACATCCCAGCGGGAGACCCAGTACTTC. Translating it yields CAWTSQRETQYF. The chain uses TRBV30 and TRBJ2-5; the D gene is possibly TRBD2 (5 bases). CDR1 is GTSNPN and CDR2 is SVGIG in the germline V gene (reference sequence). The CDR3 has 12 residues. Trimming pared 4 bases from V and 5 bases from J, leaving 11 bases between.

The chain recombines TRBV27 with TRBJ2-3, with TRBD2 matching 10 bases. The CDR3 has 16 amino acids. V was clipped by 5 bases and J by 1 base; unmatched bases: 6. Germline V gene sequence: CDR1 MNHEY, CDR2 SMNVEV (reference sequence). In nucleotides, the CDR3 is TGTGCCAGCAGTCTCATCCTAGCGGGGGGCACAGATACGCAGTATTTT. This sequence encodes CASSLILAGGTDTQYF.

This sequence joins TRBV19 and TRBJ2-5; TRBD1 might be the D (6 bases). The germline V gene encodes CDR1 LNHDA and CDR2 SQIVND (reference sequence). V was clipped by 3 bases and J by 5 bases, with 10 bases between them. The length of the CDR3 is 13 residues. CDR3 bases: TGTGCCAGTAGTATCTTGGGGGCTGAGACCCAGTACTTC. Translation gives CASSILGAETQYF.

The CDR3 sequence is CASSPFDGDSPLHF. In nucleotides, the CDR3 is TGTGCCAGCTCACCCTTCGACGGGGATTCACCCCTCCACTTT. This chain links TRBV18 with TRBJ1-6; D is undetermined. Germline loops: CDR1 KGHSH, CDR2 LQKENI. CDR3 length: 14 residues. Deletions cut 3 bases from V and 8 bases from J, with 11 bases between.

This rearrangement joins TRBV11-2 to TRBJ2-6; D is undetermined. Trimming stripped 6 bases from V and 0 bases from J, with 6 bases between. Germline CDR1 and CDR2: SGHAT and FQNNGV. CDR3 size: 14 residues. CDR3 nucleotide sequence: TGTGCCAGCAGTCAATTCTCTGGGGCCAACGTCCTGACTTTC. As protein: CASSQFSGANVLTF.